Listed here is a single T cell receptor (beta chain). Antigen specificity is unknown. Of the isolated RNA, all was reverse transcribed, and so the sequenced material was expressed TCRB transcripts. Regulatory, naive and central memory T cell samples averaged approximately 3.9 million reads. TCRdb keeps only in-frame clones here, not all; method: immunoSEQ multiplex PCR. Here the sample spans some 290,000 clones, around 24% being singletons. The sample originates from a study of beta chain features in type 1 diabetes. Study-level information: All samples combined gave 107,917,701 sorted cells for examination. Findings of the study overall: When Type 1 diabetes patients were examined, their TCRB CDR3s proved moderately but significantly shorter in all four CD4+ subsets. For type 1 diabetes patients, VDJ junctions showed fewer insertions and more deletions. For cells with high TCR expression, cDNA sequencing could yield over-representation.

Sequenced input: naive CD4+ T cells from blood. The TCR sequence derives from a woman aged 25 to 45 with type 1 diabetes.

DNA for the CDR3: TGTGCCAGCAGCGTAGAAGGCGGGACTAGCCTAGAGACCCAGTACTTC. It specifies CASSVEGGTSLETQYF. The chain links TRBV9 to TRBJ2-5; TRBD2 agrees at 9 bases. Germline loops: CDR1 SGDLS, CDR2 YYNGEE. V dropped 0 bases and J dropped 4; count of bases not matched to a gene: 7. The CDR3 sequence is 16 residues long.